This entry lists 29 T cell receptor beta chains sequenced from one sample in a study of CD8 T cells in ankylosing spondylitis. TCRdb called the 5' RACE reads again in MiXCR, with one record for every CDR3 protein. The data show hundreds of thousands of distinct CDR3 sequences, with more than 20% seen just once and roughly 3.6% held by the top ten. The source material was blood, either unsorted or a sorted T cell fraction (not recorded which). The receptors shown here come from a female donor with ankylosing spondylitis or in good health (not recorded which).

This chain joins TRBV28 and TRBJ2-7; D remains unclear. CDR3 length: 14 amino acids. Between the trimmed V and J ends, which lost 5 bases and 0 bases, there was a span of 11 bases. Germline CDR1 is MDHEN and CDR2 is SYDVKM. CDR3: CASSHPLYSYEQYF. In DNA, the CDR3 is TGTGCCAGCAGTCACCCACTCTACTCCTACGAGCAGTACTTC.

The V and J genes are TRBV10-3 and TRBJ2-1; D gene ambiguous. V gave up 4 bases and J gave up 2 bases, with 12 bases separating them. CDR1 is ENHRY and CDR2 is SYGVKD in the germline V gene. The length of the CDR3 is 15 residues. The CDR3 protein is CAISGTGTPYNEQFF. For the CDR3, the DNA is TGTGCCATCAGTGGGACGGGCACACCCTACAATGAGCAGTTCTTC.

J is TRBJ2-3 and V is TRBV19, with D uncertain. CDR1 and CDR2 from the germline V gene are LNHDA and SQIVND (reference sequence). The CDR3 length is 14 residues. Deletions cut 1 base from V and 6 bases from J, with 11 bases between. CDR3 sequence: CASSIGGRWDTQYF. The CDR3 nucleotides are TGTGCCAGTAGTATAGGCGGACGGTGGGATACGCAGTATTTT.

In this sample, this clonotype turned up a few times. The V gene is TRBV6-1, the J gene TRBJ1-1, with 8 bases that match TRBD1. This CDR3 spans 15 amino acids. With V trimmed by 5 bases and J by 3 bases, 8 bases remained unmatched. Germline CDR1 reads MNHNS; CDR2 reads SASEGT. CDR3 bases: TGTGCCAGCAGTCCTCCGGGACAGGCATACACTGAAGCTTTCTTT. It is translated as CASSPPGQAYTEAFF.

This clonotype was counted between two and nine times. The chain is built from TRBV15 and TRBJ1-2, with D possibly being TRBD1 (5 bases). V was shortened by 10 bases and J by 8 bases, with 14 bases between the two germline ends. The CDR3 is 11 residues long. CDR1 is LNHNV, CDR2 YYDKDF, per germline (reference sequence). CDR3 nucleotide sequence: TGTGCCATCCAGGGAATCGGCGGCTACACCTTC. Encoded protein: CAIQGIGGYTF.

There are many counts of this clonotype. The genes are TRBV29-1 and TRBJ1-1; D might be TRBD1 (6 bases). Germline V CDR1 and CDR2: SQVTM, ANQGSEA. CDR3 length equals 13 residues. V gave up 5 bases and J gave up 5 bases, with 15 bases separating them. The CDR3: CSVSDRTETEAFF. CDR3 nucleotide sequence: TGCAGCGTTTCTGACAGGACTGAGACTGAAGCTTTCTTT. The whole variable domain, filled in from reference TRBV29-1 and TRBJ1-1, reads SAVISQKPSRDICQRGTSLTIQCQVDSQVTMMFWYRQQPGQSLTLIATANQGSEATYESGFVIDKFPISRPNLTFSTLTVSNMSPEDSSIYLCSVSDRTETEAFFGQGTRLTVV.

The sample holds a few counts of this clonotype. The J gene is TRBJ2-3, the V gene TRBV15; 9 nucleotides align to TRBD2. The CDR3 runs to 18 residues. The V segment lost 0 bases and the J segment 0 bases; nucleotides outside the gene matches: 7. Germline V lookup: CDR1 LNHNV, CDR2 YYDKDF (reference sequence). The CDR3 region is CATSRDRGLALSTDTQYF. CDR3 in DNA: TGTGCCACCAGCAGAGATCGCGGACTAGCGTTGAGCACAGATACGCAGTATTTT.

The CDR3 region is CASSRRTGGNTIYF. The CDR3 DNA reads as TGTGCCAGCAGTCGACGGACGGGAGGAAACACCATATATTTT. The chain links TRBV9 to TRBJ1-3; D is unresolved. V was clipped by 5 bases and J by 4 bases, with 13 bases between them. CDR1 SGDLS and CDR2 YYNGEE come from the germline V gene. This CDR3 has 14 amino acids.

This clonotype appeared once. This chain connects TRBV15 to TRBJ2-1, with 13 bases identical to TRBD2. The V segment lost 3 bases and the J segment 3 bases; nucleotides outside the gene matches: 5. Germline CDR1 and CDR2: LNHNV and YYDKDF (reference sequence). The CDR3 loop spans 17 amino acids. CDR3 sequence: CATSRIGLAGVYNEQFF. The CDR3 region has the DNA TGTGCCACCAGCAGGATTGGACTAGCGGGGGTCTACAATGAGCAGTTCTTC.

V is TRBV6-2 or TRBV6-3 and J is TRBJ2-1; D is unresolved. The CDR3 sequence is 16 residues long. V shed 6 bases and J shed 5 bases, with 20 bases lying between them. Per the germline V gene, CDR1 is MNHEY and CDR2 is SVGEGT. The CDR3 bases are TGTGCCAGCAGAGCCCCGGACCGCCTTTTGGACAATGAGCAGTTCTTC. This encodes CASRAPDRLLDNEQFF.

This clonotype was picked up many times. The chain carries TRBV27 and TRBJ2-1, with a tentative D call TRBD2 (5 bases). Per germline, CDR1 MNHEY and CDR2 SMNVEV (reference sequence). The CDR3 length is 13 residues. V was pared by 2 bases and J by 5 bases, with 7 bases between. The CDR3 bases are TGTGCCAGCAGTTTACGGGAAAACAATGAGCAGTTCTTC. This gives the protein CASSLRENNEQFF.

Regarding this clonotype: This sequence may be a read error, since a much larger clone differs from it by one base. The V and J genes are TRBV5-1 and TRBJ2-1, with D perhaps matching TRBD2 (5 bases). Germline CDR1 is SGHRS and CDR2 is YFSETQ. The CDR3 runs 15 residues. Trimming took off 0 bases at V and 7 bases at J, with 14 bases between the two ends. The CDR3 sequence: CASSLVEGKGNEQFF. The CDR3 DNA sequence: TGCGCCAGCAGCTTGGTTGAGGGAAAAGGGAATGAGCAGTTCTTC. Full variable domain (outside the CDR3, taken from reference TRBV5-1 and TRBJ2-1): KAGVTQTPRYLIKTRGQQVTLSCSPISGHRSVSWYQQTPGQGLQFLFEYFSETQRNKGNFPGRFSGRQFSNSRSEMNVSTLELGDSALYLCASSLVEGKGNEQFFGPGTRLTVL.

The chain has TRBV6-5 and TRBJ2-1; D is unclear. V was trimmed by 2 bases and J by 7 bases, leaving 21 bases between them. The CDR3 spans 17 residues. The germline V gene has CDR1 MNHEY and CDR2 SVGAGI. Written as DNA, the CDR3 is TGTGCCAGCAGTTACCCGACTTATATCGGACCGGTGAATGAGCAGTTCTTC. It translates to CASSYPTYIGPVNEQFF.

This clonotype has a handful of counts. The rearrangement joins TRBV7-2 to TRBJ2-3; 14 bases map to TRBD2. This CDR3 spans 16 amino acids. The J segment lost 5 bases and the V segment lost 1 base, leaving 2 bases of the junction unmatched. Per germline, CDR1 SGHTA and CDR2 FQGNSA. CDR3 in DNA: TGTGCCAGCAGCTTAGGGGGGACTAGCGGGAGAGATACGCAGTATTTT. It yields the protein CASSLGGTSGRDTQYF.

The chain joins TRBV18 to TRBJ1-1; 11 nucleotides match TRBD1. J gave up 3 bases and V 3 bases, and 9 bases lay outside the gene matches. The CDR3 covers 17 residues. Germline CDR1 reads KGHSH; CDR2 reads LQKENI. The CDR3 nucleotides are TGTGCCAGCTCACCGGGACAGGGGGAATTGGGGGACACTGAAGCTTTCTTT. Encoded protein: CASSPGQGELGDTEAFF.

This clonotype was seen a few times. The chain links TRBV4-3 to TRBJ2-1, with 8 bases lining up with TRBD2. Trimming took 3 bases from V and 0 from J; bases not matched to a gene: 4. Germline CDR1 LGHNA, CDR2 YSLEER. The CDR3 is 16 residues long. The CDR3 DNA is TGCGCCAGCAGCCACAGTAGCGGGAACTCCTACAATGAGCAGTTCTTC. Protein: CASSHSSGNSYNEQFF.

The rearrangement links TRBV25-1 to TRBJ2-1, with a weak D call TRBD2 (5 bases). V lost 4 bases and J 10 bases, leaving 8 bases between the germline ends. Per germline, CDR1 MGHDK and CDR2 SYGVNS. This CDR3 has 11 residues. CDR3 DNA: TGTGCCAGCAGTGGCCCGGGGGAGCAGTTCTTC. Translated: CASSGPGEQFF.

The chain links TRBV7-6 to TRBJ2-3; D might be TRBD1 (5 bases). V lost 4 bases to trimming and J lost 4 bases, with 12 bases between them. Germline V gene sequence: CDR1 SGHVS, CDR2 FNYEAQ. The CDR3 is made up of 14 amino acids. The CDR3 bases are TGTGCCAGCAGCTCCCTTAGGGGCCCAGATACGCAGTATTTT. This codes for CASSSLRGPDTQYF.

Ten or more counts support this clonotype. The V and J genes are TRBV4-1 and TRBJ1-5; D gene unclear. The CDR3 contains 14 residues. V was trimmed by 0 bases and J by 11 bases, leaving 14 bases between them. Looked up from germline, CDR1 is MGHRA and CDR2 is YSYEKL. CDR3 DNA: TGCGCCAGCAGCCAAGATCCGGGCTCTCTCTCCCAGCATTTT. It is translated as CASSQDPGSLSQHF.

This clonotype has a count of ten or more. V is TRBV15 and J is TRBJ2-4, with 9 bases lining up with TRBD2. From germline, CDR1 is LNHNV and CDR2 YYDKDF (reference sequence). Germline trimming cut 1 base from V and 0 bases from J; bases unmatched to any gene: 1. The CDR3 runs 16 residues. The CDR3 nucleotides are TGTGCCACCAGCAGAGGAGCGGGAGGAGCCAAAAACATTCAGTACTTC. Its protein is CATSRGAGGAKNIQYF.

The chain employs TRBV4-3 and TRBJ2-7, with TRBD1 matching over 11 bases. The CDR3 covers 16 residues. In germline, CDR1 is LGHNA, CDR2 YSLEER. Losses at the gene ends were 4 bases for V and 3 bases for J; bases not matched to a gene: 8. This CDR3 is CASSLRVGTGGYEQYF. CDR3 sequence (DNA): TGCGCCAGCAGCCTGAGGGTAGGGACAGGGGGCTACGAGCAGTACTTC.

This clonotype came up a few times. The genes are TRBV4-2 and TRBJ2-1; 7 bases are a match to TRBD1. Germline CDR1 is LGHNA and CDR2 is YNFKEQ. The CDR3 is 16 amino acids. The junction had 5 bases not matched to a gene; V was cut back by 0 bases and J by 3 bases. The CDR3 DNA follows: TGTGCCAGCAGCCAAGAGGGGCAGGGGGACTACAATGAGCAGTTCTTC. Translating gives CASSQEGQGDYNEQFF.

Only a few counts were recorded for this clonotype. The chain recombines TRBV20-1 with TRBJ2-5, with a weak D call TRBD2 (5 bases). Trimming left V 1 base short and J 5 bases short, with 17 bases between. Germline V CDR1 and CDR2: DFQATT, SNEGSKA (reference sequence). The CDR3 has 15 amino acids. CDR3 DNA: TGCAGTGCTAGAGTCATGGGCGGAGGTGGGGAGACCCAGTACTTC. It translates to CSARVMGGGGETQYF.

The table lists this clonotype with many counts. The chain has TRBV2 and TRBJ2-7; 10 nucleotides agree with TRBD1. V lost 4 bases to trimming and J lost 3 bases; unmatched junction nucleotides: 0. The CDR3 consists of 13 residues. Per the germline V gene, CDR1 is SNHLY and CDR2 is FYNNEI. This CDR3 reads CASSGDRGYEQYF. In nucleotides, the CDR3 is TGTGCCAGCAGTGGGGACAGGGGCTACGAGCAGTACTTC.

This clonotype was seen repeatedly, ten times or more. This rearrangement joins TRBV9 to TRBJ1-1, with D perhaps TRBD1 (6 bases). Trimming removed 1 base at V and 7 bases at J, with 17 bases between. Looked up from germline, CDR1 is SGDLS and CDR2 is YYNGEE. This CDR3 region has 15 residues. For the CDR3, the DNA is TGTGCCAGCAGCGTATCTCCACAGGGTAGACTTGAAGCTTTCTTT. Its translation: CASSVSPQGRLEAFF.

This clonotype was found many times. The chain carries TRBV4-2 and TRBJ2-1, with D possibly matching TRBD1 (5 bases). The V gene lost 4 bases and the J gene lost 8 bases, with 9 bases spanning the gap. This CDR3 spans 12 amino acids. From germline, CDR1 is LGHNA and CDR2 YNFKEQ. The DNA of the CDR3 is TGTGCCAGCAGCCGTACACAGGATGAGCAGTTCTTC. Protein sequence: CASSRTQDEQFF.

This clonotype was seen only a few times. The chain couples TRBV27 to TRBJ1-5, with D hard to call. The CDR3 runs to 14 residues. V was pared by 6 bases and J by 3 bases, with 12 bases between. Germline V gene data show CDR1 as MNHEY and CDR2 as SMNVEV (reference sequence). CDR3 DNA: TGTGCCAGCAGATCTACAGCGGCCAATCAGCCCCAGCATTTT. It yields the protein CASRSTAANQPQHF.

This clonotype appeared many times. The chain recombines TRBV13 with TRBJ2-1; 7 nucleotides match TRBD1. CDR3 size: 12 residues. CDR1 PRHDT and CDR2 FYEKMQ come from the germline V gene (reference sequence). The J segment lost 7 bases and the V segment lost 6 bases, leaving 3 bases of the junction unmatched. The CDR3 region is CASSSTGNEQFF. In DNA form, the CDR3 reads TGTGCCAGCAGTTCGACAGGGAATGAGCAGTTCTTC.

V usage is TRBV29-1 and J usage is TRBJ2-2; D is possibly TRBD1 (7 bases). V lost 6 bases and J lost 4, with 12 bases in between. There are 13 residues in the CDR3. Germline V lookup: CDR1 SQVTM, CDR2 ANQGSEA. The CDR3 bases are TGCAGCGTAGCGCAGGGGGGCACCGGGGAGCTGTTTTTT. This sequence encodes CSVAQGGTGELFF.